This T cell receptor (beta chain) was found in a study of human T cells and chemical hapten exposure. In the study overall: Weekly diphenylcyclopropenone doses were given to patients' scalps across the roughly 25-week study. Epicutaneous patch tests delivered 0.01% DPC to the upper back, with evaluation at 6 days.

V lost 2 bases and J 1 base, leaving 7 bases between the germline ends. Germline V CDR1 and CDR2: DFQATT, SNEGSKA (reference sequence). The CDR3 is 13 residues long. Each cDNA molecule in the library carried unique molecular identifiers. Using its own MiXCR run on the RACE reads, TCRdb lists one record per CDR3 protein. The sample lists 85,000 to 95,000 distinct CDR3 sequences, approximately 10% occurring once. The time point denotes: patch test 2, 6 weeks after DPC sensitization. Sample treatment: therapeutic diphenylcyclopropenone sensitization with weekly scalp DPC. Ahead of applying each patch test, blood was sampled.

The TCR comes from a man aged 35 to 55 with alopecia areata. Some clones in this sample may be carry-over from other donors' samples. This sample comprised whole blood, obtained in connection with sensitization to the hapten diphenylcyclopropenone (DPC). The J gene is TRBJ2-3, the V gene TRBV20-1, with D hard to call. For the CDR3, the DNA is TGCAGTGCTAGACTCCTGGGCACAGATACGCAGTATTTT. Amino acids: CSARLLGTDTQYF.